This TCR beta chain was identified in a study of blood T cell repertoires in COVID-19. Study as a whole: Samples representing acute and convalescent COVID-19 were sourced from the United States, Italy and Spain. T cells, B-cell-depleted T cells, or PBMCs provided the cDNA or gDNA that served as material.

Methods used by the authors: Estimated nucleated cell counts came from reference gene primer amplification. The method was immunoSEQ multiplex PCR; TCRdb's version includes in-frame clones alone and lacks a portion of them. For V, J and clone size, that table is used; D and trimming come from the DNA. The table records around 300,000 clones, 75% to 90% of them present only once. V lost 4 bases to trimming and J lost 2 bases, with 15 bases between them. CDR3 size: 15 residues. In germline, CDR1 is SGHAT, CDR2 FQNNGV. The clonotype comes from a woman between 40 and 55 years old who had recovered from COVID-19. Sequenced sample: peripheral blood. The V gene is TRBV11-2, the J gene TRBJ2-7; TRBD2 is a possible D gene (6 bases). In nucleotides, the CDR3 is TGTGCCAGCAGCTCACGACTAGGGCTGGCCTACGAGCAGTACTTC. This translates into CASSSRLGLAYEQYF.